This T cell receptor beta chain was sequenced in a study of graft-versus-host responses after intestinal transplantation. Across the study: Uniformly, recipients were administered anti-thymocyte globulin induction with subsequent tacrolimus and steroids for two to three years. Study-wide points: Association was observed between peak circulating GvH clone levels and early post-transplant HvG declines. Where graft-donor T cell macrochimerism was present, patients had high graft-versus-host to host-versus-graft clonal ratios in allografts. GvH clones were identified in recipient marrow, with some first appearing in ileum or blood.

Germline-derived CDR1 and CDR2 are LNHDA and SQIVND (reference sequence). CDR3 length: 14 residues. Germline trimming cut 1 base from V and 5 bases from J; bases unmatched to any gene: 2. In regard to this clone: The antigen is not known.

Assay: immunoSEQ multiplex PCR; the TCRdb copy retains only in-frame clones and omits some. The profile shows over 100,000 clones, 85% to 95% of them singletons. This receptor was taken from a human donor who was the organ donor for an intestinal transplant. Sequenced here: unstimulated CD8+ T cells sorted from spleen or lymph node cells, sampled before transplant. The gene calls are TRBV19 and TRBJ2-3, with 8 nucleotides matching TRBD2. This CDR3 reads CASSIGLAGDTQYF. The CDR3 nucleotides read TGTGCCAGTAGTATAGGCCTAGCGGGAGATACGCAGTATTTT.